The 2 T cell receptor beta chains below were found in one sample sequenced in a study of T-cell reconstitution after alpha-beta-depleted transplantation in children. TCRbeta library preparation incorporated unique molecular identifiers. Each CDR3 protein gets one entry after TCRdb re-called the PCR reads with MiXCR. The data hold more than 500,000 distinct CDR3 sequences, with 9.5% to 12% observed a single time. This specimen consisted of PBMCs, mostly from graft donor cells, obtained 180 days after TCRalphabeta/CD19-depleted stem cell transplant. These receptors were taken from a female patient under 10 years old who had a stem cell transplant for aplastic anemia, so the T cells may come from the graft donor.

This chain connects TRBV11-2 to TRBJ2-7; 10 bases fit TRBD2. The length of the CDR3 is 16 residues. V lost 5 bases and J lost 4; bases outside the gene matches: 11. Germline values: CDR1 SGHAT, CDR2 FQNNGV. The CDR3 DNA follows: TGTGCCAGCAGCCGCGGGTCTAGCGGGAGAAAATACGAGCAGTACTTC. This encodes CASSRGSSGRKYEQYF.

The chain uses TRBV21-1 and TRBJ2-2; the DNA was not compared with TRBD1, the D call given in the table. TRBV21-1 is reported as a pseudogene. CDR3 size: 15 residues. In DNA, the CDR3 is TGTGCCAGCATTCGCGACAGGGGTAACACCGGGGAGCTGTTTTTT. Its protein product is CASIRDRGNTGELFF.